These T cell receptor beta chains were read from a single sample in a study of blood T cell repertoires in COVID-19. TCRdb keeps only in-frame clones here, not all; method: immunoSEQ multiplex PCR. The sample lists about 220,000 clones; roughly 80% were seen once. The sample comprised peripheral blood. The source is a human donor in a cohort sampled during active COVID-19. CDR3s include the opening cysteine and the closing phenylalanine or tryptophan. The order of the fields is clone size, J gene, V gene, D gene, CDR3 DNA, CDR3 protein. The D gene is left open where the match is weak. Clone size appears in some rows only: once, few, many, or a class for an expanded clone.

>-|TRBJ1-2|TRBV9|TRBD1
TGTGCCAGCAGCGCGGGCGACAGGGGTCATGGCTACACCTTC
CASSAGDRGHGYTF
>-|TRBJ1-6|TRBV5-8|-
TGTGCCAGCAGCTTGGGTTACTATAATTCACCCCTCCACTTT
CASSLGYYNSPLHF
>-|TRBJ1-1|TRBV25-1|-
TGTGCCAGCACAGCCCCCAGGGAGGTACAAGCTTTCTTT
CASTAPREVQAFF
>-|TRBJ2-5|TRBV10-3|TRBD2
TGTGCCATCAGACCAGCGGGAGATCTCCAGGAGACCCAGTACTTC
CAIRPAGDLQETQYF
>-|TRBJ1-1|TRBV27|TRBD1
TGTGCCAGCAGTTTTAACAGGGGGCGCGTGAACACTGAAGCTTTCTTT
CASSFNRGRVNTEAFF
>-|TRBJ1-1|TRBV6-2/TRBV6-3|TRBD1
TGTGCCAGCAGTCCACAGGGGAAGGGTGAAGCTTTCTTT
CASSPQGKGEAFF
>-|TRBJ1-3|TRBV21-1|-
TGTGCCAGCAGCAAAGGGGGTCCCGGGGGGGTAAGAACCTGTGGAAACACCATATATTTT
CASSKGGPGGVRTCGNTIYF
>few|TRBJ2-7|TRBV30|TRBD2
TGTGCCTGGAGTCCGGGGCTAGCGGGAGGGAATGAGCAGTACTTC
CAWSPGLAGGNEQYF
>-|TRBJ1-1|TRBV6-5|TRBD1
TGTGCCAGCAGTACCCGACAGGGAGCGTTTGGTGAAGCTTTCTTT
CASSTRQGAFGEAFF
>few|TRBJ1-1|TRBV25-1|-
TGTGCCAGCAGCTGGACTAACACTGAAGCTTTCTTT
CASSWTNTEAFF
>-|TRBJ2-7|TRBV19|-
TGTGCCAGTAGCCGGCGAAGCGATTACGAGCAGTACTTC
CASSRRSDYEQYF
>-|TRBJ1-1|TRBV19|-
TGTGCCAGTACCAATCAGAACACTGAAGCTTTCTTT
CASTNQNTEAFF
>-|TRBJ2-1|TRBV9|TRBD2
TGTGCCAGCAGCGGTCAGCTACATCTAAGCGGGAGGGCCCACAATGAGCAGTTCTTC
CASSGQLHLSGRAHNEQFF
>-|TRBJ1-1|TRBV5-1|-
TGCGCCAGCAGCTTGATGGACATCAACACTGAAGCTTTCTTT
CASSLMDINTEAFF
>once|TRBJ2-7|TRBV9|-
TGTGCCAGCAGCGTAGGTATTGGGAGGACACAATACGAGCAGTACTTC
CASSVGIGRTQYEQYF
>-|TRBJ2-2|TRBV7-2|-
TGTGCCAGCAGCTTAAGCCGGGAGAGGGGGGAGCTGTTTTTT
CASSLSRERGELFF
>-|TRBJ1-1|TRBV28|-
TGTGCCAGCAACAGCTTGAACACTGAAGCTTTCTTT
CASNSLNTEAFF
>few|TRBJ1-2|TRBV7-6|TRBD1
TGTGCCAGCAGCCCCGACAGGGCCTATGGCTACACCTTC
CASSPDRAYGYTF
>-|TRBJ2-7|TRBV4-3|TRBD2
TGCGCCAGCAGCCAAGATCTGGGCGGGAGGTTGGGTGAGCAGTACTTC
CASSQDLGGRLGEQYF
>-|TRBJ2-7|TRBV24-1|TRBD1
TGTGCCACCACTCCCCCAGGGGGCGTGTACGAGCAGTACTTC
CATTPPGGVYEQYF
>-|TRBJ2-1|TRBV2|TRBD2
TGTGCCAGCAGACCGACTAGCGGGGACTACAATGAGCAGTTCTTC
CASRPTSGDYNEQFF
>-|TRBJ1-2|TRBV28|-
TGTGCCAGCAGTTCATTCGGACAGACGCACTATGGCTACACCTTC
CASSSFGQTHYGYTF
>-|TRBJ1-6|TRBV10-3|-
TGTGCCATCAGTGGGCAGGATAATTCACCCCTCCACTTT
CAISGQDNSPLHF
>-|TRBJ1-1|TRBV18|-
TGTGCCAGCTCACCTCCGACAAGGGGCACTGAAGCTTTCTTT
CASSPPTRGTEAFF
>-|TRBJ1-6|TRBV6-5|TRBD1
TGTGCCAGCAGTCACCGGACAGGCTTAAATTCACCCCTCCACTTT
CASSHRTGLNSPLHF
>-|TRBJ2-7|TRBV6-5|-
TGTGCCAGCAGGCGATCTAGCGTACCTTCCTACGAGCAGTACTTC
CASRRSSVPSYEQYF
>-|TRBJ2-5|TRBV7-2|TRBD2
TGTGCCAGCAGCTTTAATGGCGGGGGTCAAGAGACCCAGTACTTC
CASSFNGGGQETQYF
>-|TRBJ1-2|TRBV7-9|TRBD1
TGTGCCAGCACCCCGGGCCAGGACAGGGGGATTTATGGCTACACCTTC
CASTPGQDRGIYGYTF
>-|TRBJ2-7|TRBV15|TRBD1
TGTGCCACCAGCCCGGGGACAGGGCCCGAGTACGAGCAGTACTTC
CATSPGTGPEYEQYF
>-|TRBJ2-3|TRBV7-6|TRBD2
TGTGCCAGCAGCTCTACTAGCGGACCCACAGATACGCAGTATTTT
CASSSTSGPTDTQYF
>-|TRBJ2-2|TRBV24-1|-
TGTGCCACCAGTGATTCTCCGAACACCGGGGAGCTGTTTTTT
CATSDSPNTGELFF
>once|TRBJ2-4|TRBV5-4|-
TGTGCCAGCAGCTTCGACAGGGCCAAAAACATTCAGTACTTC
CASSFDRAKNIQYF
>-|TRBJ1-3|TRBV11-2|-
TGTGCCAGCAGCCCAGTTAGGGGTACCTCTGGAAACACCATATATTTT
CASSPVRGTSGNTIYF
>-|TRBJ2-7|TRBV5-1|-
TGCGCCAGCAGCTGGGACACCTACGAGCAGTACTTC
CASSWDTYEQYF
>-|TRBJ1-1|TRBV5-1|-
TGCGCCAGCGCCTCGGGGGGGGCGGGATCTGAAGCTTTCTTT
CASASGGAGSEAFF
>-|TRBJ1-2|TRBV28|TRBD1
TGTGCCAGCAGTTCAGGGGGAGCTAACTATGGCTACACCTTC
CASSSGGANYGYTF
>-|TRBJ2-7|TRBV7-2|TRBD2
TGTGCCAGCAGCTTAGACGGCGGGCTAGCGGGGGGGAACTTC
CASSLDGGLAGGNF
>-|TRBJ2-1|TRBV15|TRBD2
TGTGCCACCAGACCGGGACTAGCGGGAGTAAATGAGCAGTTCTTC
CATRPGLAGVNEQFF
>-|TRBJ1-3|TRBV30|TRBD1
TGTGCCTGGAGTGTACAGGGGCTCAATACTGGAAACACCATATATTTT
CAWSVQGLNTGNTIYF
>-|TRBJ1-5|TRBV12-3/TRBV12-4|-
TGTGCCAGCAGAGGACAGTTCAATCAGCCCCAGCATTTT
CASRGQFNQPQHF
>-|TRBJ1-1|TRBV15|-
TGTGCCACCAGCAGAGCGGGGAGTGCTCTCACTGAAGCTTTCTTT
CATSRAGSALTEAFF
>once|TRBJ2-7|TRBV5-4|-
TGTGCCAGCAGCGTCTACCGGGTCCAGAAAACCTACGAGCAGTACTTC
CASSVYRVQKTYEQYF
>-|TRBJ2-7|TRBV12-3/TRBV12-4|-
TGTGCCAGCAGGCCGGGGTCCGCCTACGAGCAGTACTTC
CASRPGSAYEQYF
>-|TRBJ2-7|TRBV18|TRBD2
TGTGCCAGCTCGATTGCTAGCGGGACTAACGAGCAGTACTTC
CASSIASGTNEQYF
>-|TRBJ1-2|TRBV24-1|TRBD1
TGTGCCACCAGTGAAACAGGGGGCTATGGCTACACCTTC
CATSETGGYGYTF
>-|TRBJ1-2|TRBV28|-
TGTGCCAGCAGGGAGAAGCTGGATGGCTACACCTTC
CASREKLDGYTF
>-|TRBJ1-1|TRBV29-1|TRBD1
TGCAGCGTTGAAGGGGGACAGGGGAGGAGCACTGAAGCTTTCTTT
CSVEGGQGRSTEAFF
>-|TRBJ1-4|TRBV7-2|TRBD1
TGTGCCAGCGGGACAGGGGGCTTAGGAGAAAAACTGTTTTTT
CASGTGGLGEKLFF
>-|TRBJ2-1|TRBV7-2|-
TGTGCCAGCAGCTTAGCTTACCTTAGCTCCTACAATGAGCAGTTCTTC
CASSLAYLSSYNEQFF
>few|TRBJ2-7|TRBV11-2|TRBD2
TGTGCCAGCATCGGGGGGGGAGTCGAGCAGTACTTC
CASIGGGVEQYF
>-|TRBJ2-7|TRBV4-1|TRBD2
TGCGCCAGCAGCCAAGTTCCGGGACTAGCGGGAGATATCGACGAGCAGTACTTC
CASSQVPGLAGDIDEQYF
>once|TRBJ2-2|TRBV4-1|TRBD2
TGCGCCAGCAGCCAGGTTGGACTAGCTCGGACCGGGGAGCTGTTTTTT
CASSQVGLARTGELFF
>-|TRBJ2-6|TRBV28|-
TGTGCCAGCAGTTTCAGGGGGGTTGGGGCCAACGTCCTGACTTTC
CASSFRGVGANVLTF
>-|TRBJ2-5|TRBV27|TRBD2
TGTGCCAGCAGTTCTCCGGGACTAGGGGAGACCCAGTACTTC
CASSSPGLGETQYF
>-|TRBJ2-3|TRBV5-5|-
TGTGCCAGCAGCTTGGCTAGCAGTTACACAGATACGCAGTATTTT
CASSLASSYTDTQYF
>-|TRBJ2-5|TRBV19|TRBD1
TGTGCCAGTAGTCCTTGGGACAGCGGTGTCCAAGAGACCCAGTACTTC
CASSPWDSGVQETQYF
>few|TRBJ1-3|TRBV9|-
TGTGCCAGCAGCGTAGGTGGGGCGCTTGGAAACACCATATATTTT
CASSVGGALGNTIYF
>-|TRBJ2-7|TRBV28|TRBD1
TGTGCCAGCAGCCCCGGGACAGGGTTGGGCGAGCAGTACTTC
CASSPGTGLGEQYF
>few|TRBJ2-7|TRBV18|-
TGTGCCAGCTCACTCCGGCAGGGTTACGAGCAGTACTTC
CASSLRQGYEQYF